This T cell receptor beta chain was recorded in a study of blood T cells in healthy people across ages. Across the whole study: Template switching captured about one barcoded beta molecule per two T cells.

Unmatched junction bases numbered 7, after V lost 6 bases and J lost 4 bases. Germline assignment: CDR1 MGHRA and CDR2 YSYEKL. The CDR3 is made up of 14 amino acids. Points from the study as a whole: Roughly linearly, TCR beta diversity per million T cells fell as age increased.

For the second PCR, which ran for about 7 to 12 cycles, a sample-barcoded 5' primer and a J-beta primer mix were used. Each CDR3 protein is one row after TCRdb ran MiXCR on the 5' RACE reads. This sample yields 1,500,000 or so distinct CDR3 sequences, of which around 59% are seen a single time; 6.5% to 8.5% belongs to the top ten. About this clonotype: Its antigen remains unknown.

Sequencing was performed on blood. This clonotype was obtained from a man younger than 35 in good health. This rearrangement joins TRBV4-1 to TRBJ1-1; 8 nucleotides agree with TRBD1. DNA for the CDR3: TGCGCCAGCAGTAACAGGGGGGGTTCCACTGAAGCTTTCTTT. The encoded protein is CASSNRGGSTEAFF.